This entry lists 15 T cell receptor beta chains sequenced from one sample in a study of blood T cell repertoires in COVID-19. TCRdb's copy holds only in-frame clones and misses some; the assay was immunoSEQ multiplex PCR. Among about 120,000 clones, over 85% were seen once, and the ten largest hold about 4.6%. Sequenced material: peripheral blood. The receptors shown here come from a man aged 55 to 70 with COVID-19, enrolled during active disease.

This clone has only a few counts. The chain has TRBV7-9 and TRBJ1-2; possibly TRBD1 for D (5 bases). V was clipped by 1 base and J by 8 bases, with 11 bases between them. Germline V CDR1 and CDR2: SEHNR, FQNEAQ (reference sequence). The CDR3 sequence is 13 residues long. CDR3 residues: CASSLDGALGYTF. The CDR3 DNA reads as TGTGCCAGCAGCTTAGATGGGGCCCTAGGCTACACCTTC.

This clone was seen only a few times. The CDR3 sequence is CASSRDRDIYSNQPQHF. For the CDR3, the DNA is TGTGCCAGTAGTCGAGACCGGGACATATATAGCAATCAGCCCCAGCATTTT. J is TRBJ1-5 and V is TRBV19; D might be TRBD1 (6 bases). This CDR3 contains 17 residues. Trimming removed 5 bases at V and 0 bases at J, with 17 bases between. Germline V CDR1 and CDR2: LNHDA, SQIVND (reference sequence).

J is TRBJ1-6 and V is TRBV11-3; unclear D gene. The V gene's germline CDR1 is SGHNT and CDR2 YENEEA. There are 12 residues in the CDR3. Trimming took off 5 bases at V and 7 bases at J, with 6 bases between the two ends. The CDR3 sequence: CASSPSNSPLHF. The CDR3 coding sequence is TGTGCCAGCAGCCCTTCCAATTCACCCCTCCACTTT.

This clone was found once. This rearrangement joins TRBV5-5 to TRBJ2-1, with D tentatively TRBD2 (6 bases). With 4 bases removed from V and 5 bases from J, the gap between germline ends came to 16 bases. CDR1 and CDR2 from the germline V gene are SGHKS and YYEKEE (reference sequence). This CDR3 contains 15 residues. The CDR3 DNA reads as TGTGCCAGCAGCCCTGGGCTAGGGAGGAACAATGAGCAGTTCTTC. It yields the protein CASSPGLGRNNEQFF.

This clone came up once. The chain links TRBV19 to TRBJ2-7, with 7 nucleotides matching TRBD1. V lost 5 bases and J lost 4; bases outside the gene matches: 8. CDR3 size: 14 residues. Germline V gene sequence: CDR1 LNHDA, CDR2 SQIVND (reference sequence). In nucleotides, the CDR3 is TGTGCCAGTAGTGCCAGACAGGGTGGTTACGAGCAGTACTTC. The encoded protein is CASSARQGGYEQYF.

The CDR3: CASSPGQGSTNEKLFF. CDR3 DNA sequence: TGTGCCAGCTCACCGGGACAGGGTTCAACTAATGAAAAACTGTTTTTT. The chain has TRBV18 and TRBJ1-4; 9 positions agree with TRBD1. The V gene's germline CDR1 is KGHSH and CDR2 LQKENI. The J segment lost 0 bases and the V segment lost 3 bases, leaving 2 bases of the junction unmatched. The CDR3 loop spans 16 amino acids.

This chain joins TRBV6-6 and TRBJ2-3; the match to TRBD2 covers 8 bases. Germline V gene lookup returns CDR1 MNHNY and CDR2 SVGAGI (reference sequence). V was pared by 7 bases and J by 4 bases, with 7 bases of the junction left unmatched. This CDR3 has 14 amino acids. CDR3 coding DNA: TGTGCCAGCATTCAGAGCGGGAGTGCAGATACGCAGTATTTT. Its protein is CASIQSGSADTQYF.

This clone was seen a single time. The chain joins TRBV7-2 to TRBJ2-1, with TRBD2 identical over 11 bases. Germline V gene sequence: CDR1 SGHTA, CDR2 FQGNSA. The V and J ends lost 4 bases and 6 bases, in that order; junction bases with no gene match: 14. CDR3 length: 18 residues. The CDR3 loop reads CASSSDRVVSGRANEQFF. Here the CDR3 DNA reads TGTGCCAGCAGCTCTGACAGGGTGGTTAGCGGGAGGGCCAATGAGCAGTTCTTC. Filled out from reference TRBV7-2 and TRBJ2-1, the complete variable domain reads GAGVSQSPSNKVTEKGKDVELRCDPISGHTALYWYRQSLGQGLEFLIYFQGNSAPDKSGLPSDRFSAERTGGSVSTLTIQRTQQEDSAVYLCASSSDRVVSGRANEQFFGPGTRLTVL.

The gene calls are TRBV21-1 and TRBJ2-7; the listed D gene, TRBD1, was not tested against the DNA. TRBV21-1 counts as a pseudogene. There are 16 residues in the CDR3. The CDR3 DNA reads as TGTGCCAGCAGCAAAGTTCAGGCCTTCACCCCGTACGAGCAGTACTTC. Its protein product is CASSKVQAFTPYEQYF.

The J gene is TRBJ1-2, the V gene TRBV19; D might be TRBD1 (5 bases). CDR3 length equals 12 residues. Germline V gene data show CDR1 as LNHDA and CDR2 as SQIVND (reference sequence). Trimming cost V 3 bases and J 8 bases, with 10 bases left between them. The CDR3 DNA reads TGTGCCAGTAGTATCGGAGGGGACGGCTACACCTTC. Residues: CASSIGGDGYTF.

The CDR3 sequence: CASSLEWGEREKLFF. The CDR3 DNA reads as TGTGCCAGCAGCTTAGAGTGGGGGGAAAGGGAAAAACTGTTTTTT. The chain joins TRBV11-2 to TRBJ1-4; D is possibly TRBD1 (5 bases). Germline V lookup: CDR1 SGHAT, CDR2 FQNNGV. V dropped 0 bases and J dropped 8 bases, with 13 bases sitting between them. This CDR3 spans 15 amino acids.

This chain joins TRBV19 and TRBJ2-1, with 9 bases that match TRBD1. V lost 4 bases, J lost 3 bases, and 4 bases stayed unmatched. Looked up from germline, CDR1 is LNHDA and CDR2 is SQIVND (reference sequence). The CDR3 covers 15 residues. In DNA, the CDR3 is TGTGCCAGTAGTACTAGGACAGGGGACTACAATGAGCAGTTCTTC. Translated, it gives CASSTRTGDYNEQFF.

This chain connects TRBV24-1 to TRBJ2-3; possibly TRBD2 for D (5 bases). CDR1 KGHDR and CDR2 SFDVKD come from the germline V gene. This CDR3 is 14 amino acids long. The V gene lost 5 bases and the J gene lost 6 bases, with 14 bases spanning the gap. The CDR3 region is CATSVRTGIDTQYF. For the CDR3, the DNA is TGTGCCACCAGTGTTAGGACTGGGATTGATACGCAGTATTTT.

This chain links TRBV27 with TRBJ1-2; no firm D call. Germline V gene data show CDR1 as MNHEY and CDR2 as SMNVEV (reference sequence). This CDR3 region has 13 residues. The germline V and J ends were trimmed by 5 bases and 5 bases, with 12 bases remaining between them. The CDR3 reads CASSPRLNYGYTF. The CDR3 nucleotides are TGTGCCAGCAGTCCTCGACTTAATTATGGCTACACCTTC.

The V gene is TRBV4-3, the J gene TRBJ2-1; D call uncertain. The germline V and J ends were trimmed by 0 bases and 5 bases, with 11 bases remaining between them. This CDR3 spans 15 amino acids. Germline V CDR1 and CDR2: LGHNA, YSLEER. CDR3 DNA: TGCGCCAGCAGCCAAGAAAGAACAACCCACAATGAGCAGTTCTTC. It translates to CASSQERTTHNEQFF.